This entry lists 24 T cell receptor beta chains sequenced from one sample in a study of shared clonotypes between healthy human individuals (dated by TCRdb to 2020 to 2021). The library was produced with the immunoSEQ multiplex PCR assay. TCRdb mirrors the immuneACCESS table, restricted to in-frame sequences. Some clones are absent from its copies; in checked studies, under half trace to an unresolved V gene, and the reason for the others is unknown. For this sample there are about half a million clones; about 72% appear just once. The ten largest make up about 11% of the sample. Material: PBMCs. These receptors were taken from a woman in her forties in good health. Some clones in this sample may be carry-over from other donors' samples.

The chain joins TRBV19 to TRBJ1-2; 10 positions agree with TRBD1. The V and J ends lost 0 bases and 9 bases, in that order; junction bases with no gene match: 7. Per germline, CDR1 LNHDA and CDR2 SQIVND (reference sequence). There are 15 residues in the CDR3. In DNA, the CDR3 is TGTGCCAGTAGTATAGACTCCGGGACAGGGGACAGCTACACCTTC. It is translated as CASSIDSGTGDSYTF.

The table lists this clone with many counts. The chain has TRBV2 and TRBJ2-5; TRBD1 matches 8 bases. Per the germline V gene, CDR1 is SNHLY and CDR2 is FYNNEI. J was trimmed by 1 base and V by 4 bases; bases with no gene match: 5. CDR3 length: 15 amino acids. The CDR3 nucleotides are TGTGCCAGCAGTGTGGAGGGGACAGGCCAAGAGACCCAGTACTTC. Amino acids: CASSVEGTGQETQYF.

This clone is medium-sized. This CDR3 is also generated by other DNA sequences in the sample. V usage is TRBV28 and J usage is TRBJ2-7, with a weak D call TRBD2 (5 bases). Germline V lookup: CDR1 MDHEN, CDR2 SYDVKM. The length of the CDR3 is 14 residues. The V and J ends lost 5 bases and 2 bases respectively, with 13 bases between them. This CDR3 reads CASSPLSGAYEQYF. The CDR3 DNA sequence: TGTGCCAGCAGTCCCTTGTCCGGGGCCTACGAGCAGTACTTC.

The rearrangement links TRBV27 to TRBJ2-7; 8 bases line up with TRBD1. This CDR3 has 14 residues. CDR1 is MNHEY and CDR2 is SMNVEV in the germline V gene (reference sequence). V lost 5 bases to trimming and J lost 2 bases; unmatched junction nucleotides: 5. CDR3 sequence reads: CASSASDRAYEQYF. CDR3 DNA: TGTGCCAGCAGTGCCTCGGACAGGGCCTACGAGCAGTACTTC.

The rearrangement uses TRBV28 and TRBJ1-3; D not certain. Germline V gene lookup returns CDR1 MDHEN and CDR2 SYDVKM. Trimming took 2 bases from V and 8 from J, leaving 13 bases between them. This CDR3 comprises 14 residues. In DNA form, the CDR3 reads TGTGCCAGCAGTTTACCCGCAGTTGGGGACACCATATATTTT. It codes for CASSLPAVGDTIYF.

There are a few counts of this clone. The chain combines TRBV6-5 with TRBJ1-5; unclear D gene. The V end lost 4 bases, the J end lost 1 base, and 11 bases lay between the germline ends. Germline-derived CDR1 and CDR2 are MNHEY and SVGAGI. This CDR3 region has 15 residues. CDR3 sequence: CASSLKGQSNQPQHF. Here the CDR3 DNA reads TGTGCCAGCAGTTTAAAAGGGCAAAGCAATCAGCCCCAGCATTTT.

The chain carries TRBV27 and TRBJ2-1, with D perhaps assigned TRBD1 or TRBD2 (5 bases each). V lost 11 bases and J 7 bases, leaving 24 bases between the germline ends. This CDR3 comprises 15 residues. Germline loops: CDR1 MNHEY, CDR2 SMNVEV (reference sequence). The CDR3 sequence: CACGPSGTPRNEQFF. The DNA for the CDR3 is TGTGCCTGCGGACCTTCCGGGACCCCACGGAATGAGCAGTTCTTC.

V usage is TRBV2 and J usage is TRBJ1-4; D gene unclear. Looked up from germline, CDR1 is SNHLY and CDR2 is FYNNEI. CDR3 size: 15 residues. Between the trimmed V and J ends, which lost 2 bases and 0 bases, there was a span of 7 bases. The CDR3 loop reads CASSEMTATNEKLFF. CDR3 nucleotide sequence: TGTGCCAGCAGTGAAATGACCGCAACTAATGAAAAACTGTTTTTT.

V and J are TRBV2 and TRBJ1-1; TRBD1 agrees at 7 bases. CDR1 SNHLY and CDR2 FYNNEI come from the germline V gene. V lost 6 bases and J lost 6; bases outside the gene matches: 7. The CDR3 totals 13 residues. The chain's CDR3 is CASSRDSGAEAFF. CDR3 bases: TGTGCCAGCAGCCGGGACAGTGGGGCTGAAGCTTTCTTT.

The chain recombines TRBV6-4 with TRBJ2-2; 12 bases are shared with TRBD2. CDR3 size: 17 residues. CDR1 is MRHNA, CDR2 SNTAGT, per germline. V lost 6 bases to trimming and J lost 5 bases; unmatched junction nucleotides: 10. The CDR3 nucleotides read TGTGCCAGCAGCTTACTAGCGGGAGGCCCGGGGACCGGGGAGCTGTTTTTT. Its protein product is CASSLLAGGPGTGELFF.

This clone was picked up one time. The V call is TRBV2, the J call TRBJ2-7; 9 nucleotides agree with TRBD1. The CDR3 is made up of 15 amino acids. The V segment lost 1 base and the J segment 3 bases; nucleotides outside the gene matches: 4. Germline CDR1 reads SNHLY; CDR2 reads FYNNEI. The CDR3 reads CASSEGTGDLYEQYF. CDR3 nucleotides: TGTGCCAGCAGTGAAGGGACAGGGGACCTCTACGAGCAGTACTTC.

The chain couples TRBV7-8 to TRBJ2-7, with 8 bases identical to TRBD1. Germline V gene sequence: CDR1 SGHVS, CDR2 FQNEAQ. V shed 5 bases and J 3 bases; nucleotides not matched to a gene: 12. The CDR3 is 16 residues long. The CDR3 region has the DNA TGTGCCAGCAGCCCCCCCCTGTCAGGGGGCCTCTACGAGCAGTACTTC. Translated: CASSPPLSGGLYEQYF.

The chain combines TRBV7-9 with TRBJ2-5, with D tentatively TRBD2 (6 bases). Germline values: CDR1 SEHNR, CDR2 FQNEAQ (reference sequence). The ends were cut back, 3 bases at V and 13 bases at J, with 12 bases in the middle. This CDR3 region has 11 residues. CDR3 protein: CASSLAGPLYF. CDR3 DNA: TGTGCCAGCAGCTTGGCGGGACCCCTGTACTTC.

The chain carries TRBV5-1 and TRBJ2-1, with D unclear. CDR1 SGHRS and CDR2 YFSETQ come from the germline V gene. This CDR3 has 14 residues. The ends were cut back, 6 bases at V and 6 bases at J, with 16 bases in the middle. CDR3 sequence (DNA): TGCGCCAGCACGAGGACGCCTGTTTCCAATGAGCAGTTCTTC. This gives the protein CASTRTPVSNEQFF. Complete variable domain (other parts from reference TRBV5-1 and TRBJ2-1): KAGVTQTPRYLIKTRGQQVTLSCSPISGHRSVSWYQQTPGQGLQFLFEYFSETQRNKGNFPGRFSGRQFSNSRSEMNVSTLELGDSALYLCASTRTPVSNEQFFGPGTRLTVL.

J is TRBJ2-7 and V is TRBV6-6, with 10 bases lining up with TRBD1. Germline CDR1 MNHNY, CDR2 SVGAGI (reference sequence). J was trimmed by 3 bases and V by 6 bases; bases with no gene match: 5. The CDR3 is 14 amino acids. CDR3 sequence reads: CASSDRGHLYEQYF. The CDR3 region has the DNA TGTGCCAGCAGCGACAGGGGGCATCTCTACGAGCAGTACTTC.

The gene calls are TRBV18 and TRBJ1-2; no definite D call. The V gene lost 3 bases and the J gene lost 4 bases, with 15 bases spanning the gap. Germline lookup yields CDR1 KGHSH and CDR2 LQKENI. The CDR3 has 15 residues. Here the CDR3 reads CASSPSSAAIYGYTF. The CDR3 region has the DNA TGTGCCAGCTCACCTTCTTCCGCAGCTATCTATGGCTACACCTTC.

In its sample, this clone was seen once. The sample holds other DNA sequences that translate to the same CDR3. The J gene is TRBJ2-7, the V gene TRBV6-1, with D maybe TRBD1 (5 bases). With 3 bases removed from V and 2 bases from J, the gap between germline ends came to 5 bases. From germline, CDR1 is MNHNS and CDR2 SASEGT. The CDR3 is 12 amino acids. The CDR3 coding sequence is TGTGCCAGCAGTGAGACAGCCTACGAGCAGTACTTC. It codes for CASSETAYEQYF.

This chain links TRBV7-9 with TRBJ2-7; TRBD2 might be the D (6 bases). The CDR3 is 16 amino acids. V was shortened by 5 bases and J by 2 bases, with 19 bases between the two germline ends. The germline gives CDR1 SEHNR, CDR2 FQNEAQ (reference sequence). Written as DNA, the CDR3 is TGTGCCAGCAGCCCAAGGGGTTTGGGGACTCCCTACGAGCAGTACTTC. Translated: CASSPRGLGTPYEQYF.

This clone was found a few times. The rearrangement joins TRBV19 to TRBJ2-2; TRBD1 matches 12 bases. The J segment lost 3 bases and the V segment lost 5 bases, leaving 7 bases of the junction unmatched. This CDR3 is built from 17 residues. Germline V gene sequence: CDR1 LNHDA, CDR2 SQIVND (reference sequence). The CDR3 sequence is CASSPRGTGGYTGELFF. The CDR3 nucleotides are TGTGCCAGTAGTCCGAGGGGGACAGGGGGCTACACCGGGGAGCTGTTTTTT.

The chain joins TRBV6-5 to TRBJ1-1; maybe TRBD1 (5 bases). The V end was cut by 3 bases, the J end by 1 base, with 15 bases between. Germline loops: CDR1 MNHEY, CDR2 SVGAGI. The CDR3 spans 16 residues. This chain's CDR3 is CASSYTLGGQNTEAFF. CDR3 coding DNA: TGTGCCAGCAGTTATACCCTCGGAGGACAGAACACTGAAGCTTTCTTT.

On this clone: A much larger clone differs from this one at a single base, so this may be a read error. Other DNA sequences in the sample encode the same CDR3. The chain has TRBV25-1 and TRBJ1-1; D is unresolved. Germline CDR1 reads MGHDK; CDR2 reads SYGVNS. This CDR3 is 16 amino acids long. The DNA of the CDR3 is TGTGCCAGCACCCCGAACCTAGGAGGTGAGAACACTGAAGCTTTCTTC. Translation: CASTPNLGGENTEAFF. Drawing the rest from reference TRBV25-1 and TRBJ1-1, the complete variable domain is EADIYQTPRYLVIGTGKKITLECSQTMGHDKMYWYQQDPGMELHLIHYSYGVNSTEKGDLSSESTVSRIRTEHFPLTLESARPSHTSQYLCASTPNLGGENTEAFFGQGTRLTVV.

Details on this clone: It may be a read error: a sequence one base away is much more abundant. The same CDR3 also results from other DNA sequences found in this sample. The CDR3 is CASSLGGLSSYEQYF. For the CDR3, the DNA is TGTGCCAGCAGCCTAGGTGGCCTCAGCTCCTACGAGCAGTACTTC. V usage is TRBV7-8 and J usage is TRBJ2-7; D remains unclear. Germline lookup yields CDR1 SGHVS and CDR2 FQNEAQ. V lost 5 bases and J lost 0, with 14 bases in between. This CDR3 comprises 15 residues. The full variable domain, its missing parts supplied by reference TRBV7-8 and TRBJ2-7, is GAGVSQSPRYKVAKRGQDVALRCDPISGHVSLFWYQQALGQGPEFLTYFQNEAQLDKSGLPSDRFFAERPEGSVSTLKIQRTQQEDSAVYLCASSLGGLSSYEQYFGPGTRLTVT.

CDR3 region: CASTRAGWANEQFF. CDR3 coding DNA: TGTGCCAGCACCCGGGCGGGGTGGGCGAATGAGCAGTTCTTC. The V gene is TRBV28, the J gene TRBJ2-1; possible D gene TRBD2, 6 bases. Trimming stripped 7 bases from V and 7 bases from J, with 17 bases between. The germline V gene encodes CDR1 MDHEN and CDR2 SYDVKM. This CDR3 contains 14 residues.

A single count supports this clone. The chain is built from TRBV5-4 and TRBJ2-7; weak D call: TRBD2 (6 bases). The V and J ends lost 0 bases and 2 bases respectively, with 9 bases between them. Germline assignment: CDR1 SGHNT and CDR2 YYREEE (reference sequence). The CDR3 runs to 14 residues. This CDR3 reads CASSLDGSAYEQYF. The CDR3 DNA follows: TGTGCCAGCAGCTTGGACGGGAGCGCCTACGAGCAGTACTTC.